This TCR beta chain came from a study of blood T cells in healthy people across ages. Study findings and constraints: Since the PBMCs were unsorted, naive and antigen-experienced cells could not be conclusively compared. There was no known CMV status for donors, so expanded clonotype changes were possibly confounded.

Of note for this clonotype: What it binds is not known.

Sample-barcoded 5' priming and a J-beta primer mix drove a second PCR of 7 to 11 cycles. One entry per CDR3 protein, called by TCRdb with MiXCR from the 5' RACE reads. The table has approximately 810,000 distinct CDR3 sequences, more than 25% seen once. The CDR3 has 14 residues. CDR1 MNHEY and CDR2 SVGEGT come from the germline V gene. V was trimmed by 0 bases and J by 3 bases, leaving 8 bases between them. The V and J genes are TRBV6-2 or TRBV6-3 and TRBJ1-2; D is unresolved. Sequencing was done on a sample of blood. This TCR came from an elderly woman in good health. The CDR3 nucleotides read TGTGCCAGCAGTTACTCGAAAGCGCACTATGGCTACACCTTC. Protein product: CASSYSKAHYGYTF.